The rows below give T cell receptor beta chains drawn from one sample of a study of vaccination effects on CD4 cells after COVID-19. Their specific antigens are unknown. Sequencing was performed with immunoSEQ multiplex PCR; in TCRdb, only in-frame clones are kept and a portion is missing. Among around 79,000 clones listed, around 76% were seen once. The input for sequencing was CD4+ T cells from PBMCs cultured with HCoV-229E spike peptides, taken before COVID-19 vaccination. All receptors derive from a human donor who received a COVID-19 vaccine. Each CDR3 is given with its conserved first and last residue. D genes are given only for firm matches. The size field is filled for only some rows; it gives once, few, many or a size class.

J gene: TRBJ1-2
clone size: once
V gene: TRBV6-6
D gene: TRBD1
CDR3 DNA: TGTGCCAGCAGTTTGGGACAGGGTTTCTATGGCTACACCTTC
CDR3 protein: CASSLGQGFYGYTF

J gene: TRBJ2-2
clone size: -
V gene: TRBV5-6
D gene: TRBD1
CDR3 DNA: TGTGCCAGCAGCGTGACAGGGATCGGCACCGGGGAGCTGTTTTTT
CDR3 protein: CASSVTGIGTGELFF

J gene: TRBJ2-2
clone size: few
V gene: TRBV2
D gene: TRBD2
CDR3 DNA: TGTGCCAGCAGATTACACGTACTAGCGGGGGGGGCGGACACCGGGGAGCTGTTTTTT
CDR3 protein: CASRLHVLAGGADTGELFF

J gene: TRBJ2-5
clone size: -
V gene: TRBV3-1/TRBV3-2
D gene: -
CDR3 DNA: TGTGCCAGCAGCCAAAGTGGCGGGTCGCGGGAGACCCAGTACTTC
CDR3 protein: CASSQSGGSRETQYF

J gene: TRBJ1-1
clone size: -
V gene: TRBV19
D gene: -
CDR3 DNA: TGTGCCAGTAGTATAGGGGAAAACACTGAAGCTTTCTTT
CDR3 protein: CASSIGENTEAFF

J gene: TRBJ2-2
clone size: -
V gene: TRBV10-1
D gene: -
CDR3 DNA: TGCGCCAGCAGTGGCCTTCGGGGACAAAACACCGGGGAGCTGTTTTTT
CDR3 protein: CASSGLRGQNTGELFF

J gene: TRBJ2-3
clone size: -
V gene: TRBV5-5
D gene: TRBD2
CDR3 DNA: TGTGCCAGCAGCTACCCGGGACTAGCAACGGGGCCAGATACGCAGTATTTT
CDR3 protein: CASSYPGLATGPDTQYF

J gene: TRBJ1-6
clone size: -
V gene: TRBV7-2
D gene: -
CDR3 DNA: TGTGCCAGCAGCTTAGAGGTCGGGAATTCACCCCTCCACTTT
CDR3 protein: CASSLEVGNSPLHF

J gene: TRBJ1-1
clone size: once
V gene: TRBV19
D gene: -
CDR3 DNA: TGTGCCAGTAGTATCGGCAGGGGGAACACTGAAGCTTTCTTT
CDR3 protein: CASSIGRGNTEAFF

J gene: TRBJ1-5
clone size: many
V gene: TRBV2
D gene: -
CDR3 DNA: TGTGCCAGCGCCTCCGACAGCAGCAATCAGCCCCAGCATTTT
CDR3 protein: CASASDSSNQPQHF

J gene: TRBJ2-5
clone size: once
V gene: TRBV15
D gene: -
CDR3 DNA: TGTGCCACCAGCAGAGACGGGCACCAAGAGACCCAGTACTTC
CDR3 protein: CATSRDGHQETQYF

J gene: TRBJ2-1
clone size: -
V gene: TRBV7-9
D gene: TRBD1
CDR3 DNA: TGTGCCAGCAGCTTAGTACAGGGGAGAAATGAGCAGTTCTTC
CDR3 protein: CASSLVQGRNEQFF

J gene: TRBJ2-5
clone size: -
V gene: TRBV30
D gene: -
CDR3 DNA: TGTGCCTGGAGACAGTCCCAAGAGACCCAGTACTTC
CDR3 protein: CAWRQSQETQYF

J gene: TRBJ1-4
clone size: -
V gene: TRBV7-9
D gene: -
CDR3 DNA: TGTGCCAGCAGCCCGAGGGACGGCTCTAATGAAAAACTGTTTTTT
CDR3 protein: CASSPRDGSNEKLFF

J gene: TRBJ1-1
clone size: -
V gene: TRBV6-1
D gene: -
CDR3 DNA: TGTGCCAGCAGTGAAGCCCTATCAACCGAAGCTTTCTTT
CDR3 protein: CASSEALSTEAFF

J gene: TRBJ2-1
clone size: -
V gene: TRBV5-8
D gene: TRBD2
CDR3 DNA: TGTGCCAGCCCGGGACTAGCGGTCAATGAGCAGTTCTTC
CDR3 protein: CASPGLAVNEQFF

J gene: TRBJ2-1
clone size: -
V gene: TRBV12-5
D gene: -
CDR3 DNA: TGTGCTAGTGCAACAGGCTCCTACAATGAGCAGTTCTTC
CDR3 protein: CASATGSYNEQFF

J gene: TRBJ1-4
clone size: -
V gene: TRBV27
D gene: -
CDR3 DNA: TGTGCCAGCAGTTCAGTCGCAACTAATGAAAAACTGTTTTTT
CDR3 protein: CASSSVATNEKLFF

J gene: TRBJ1-4
clone size: -
V gene: TRBV10-3
D gene: -
CDR3 DNA: TGTGCCATCAGTGAGCCGGGACTGACGGAAACTAATGAAAAACTGTTTTTT
CDR3 protein: CAISEPGLTETNEKLFF

J gene: TRBJ2-3
clone size: -
V gene: TRBV24-1
D gene: TRBD1
CDR3 DNA: TGTGCCACCAGTGACCGGACAGGGGGCCCATTCGGGACAGATACGCAGTATTTT
CDR3 protein: CATSDRTGGPFGTDTQYF

J gene: TRBJ2-5
clone size: -
V gene: TRBV18
D gene: TRBD2
CDR3 DNA: TGTGCCAGCTCACCCCCGGGACTAGTAAAAGAGACCCAGTACTTC
CDR3 protein: CASSPPGLVKETQYF

J gene: TRBJ1-1
clone size: few
V gene: TRBV5-1
D gene: TRBD1
CDR3 DNA: TGCGCCAGCAGCTGGGACAGACAGAACACTGAAGCTTTCTTT
CDR3 protein: CASSWDRQNTEAFF

J gene: TRBJ2-4
clone size: few
V gene: TRBV18
D gene: -
CDR3 DNA: TGTGCCAGCTCACCACCGGGACTCCCAGACATTCAGTACTTC
CDR3 protein: CASSPPGLPDIQYF

J gene: TRBJ1-2
clone size: -
V gene: TRBV30
D gene: -
CDR3 DNA: TGTGCCTGGAGTACCCCTTTGAGGTTACGGGTTCGCGACTATGGCTACACCTTC
CDR3 protein: CAWSTPLRLRVRDYGYTF

J gene: TRBJ1-5
clone size: -
V gene: TRBV24-1
D gene: -
CDR3 DNA: TGTGCCACCTCACGACAGTATAGCAATCAGCCCCAGCATTTT
CDR3 protein: CATSRQYSNQPQHF

J gene: TRBJ1-5
clone size: few
V gene: TRBV2
D gene: -
CDR3 DNA: TGTGCCAGCAGTGGACGGCTTCCCAATCAGCCCCAGCATTTT
CDR3 protein: CASSGRLPNQPQHF

J gene: TRBJ2-1
clone size: -
V gene: TRBV7-2
D gene: -
CDR3 DNA: TGTGCCAGCAGCTTATTTACGGCGAACAATGAGCAGTTCTTC
CDR3 protein: CASSLFTANNEQFF

J gene: TRBJ2-2
clone size: -
V gene: TRBV24-1
D gene: -
CDR3 DNA: TGTGCCACCAGTGATATCACGGGACAAAGAGGGAACACCGGGGAGCTGTTTTTT
CDR3 protein: CATSDITGQRGNTGELFF

J gene: TRBJ2-3
clone size: -
V gene: TRBV6-5
D gene: TRBD1
CDR3 DNA: TGTGCCAGCAGTACGGACAGGGTTCGGGATACGCAGTATTTT
CDR3 protein: CASSTDRVRDTQYF

J gene: TRBJ2-2
clone size: few
V gene: TRBV25-1
D gene: TRBD1
CDR3 DNA: TGTGCCAGCAGGGGGACAGGTGGGAACACCGGGGAGCTGTTTTTT
CDR3 protein: CASRGTGGNTGELFF

J gene: TRBJ2-2
clone size: once
V gene: TRBV19
D gene: -
CDR3 DNA: TGTGCCAGTAAGGGGACAACGAACACCGGGGAGCTGTTTTTT
CDR3 protein: CASKGTTNTGELFF

J gene: TRBJ1-5
clone size: few
V gene: TRBV19
D gene: -
CDR3 DNA: TGTGCCAGTAGTATAGTTGGGATGGATCAGCCCCAGCATTTT
CDR3 protein: CASSIVGMDQPQHF

J gene: TRBJ2-6
clone size: -
V gene: TRBV5-4
D gene: -
CDR3 DNA: TGTGCCAGCAGCCGACGGGCCTCTGGGGCCAACGTCCTGACTTTC
CDR3 protein: CASSRRASGANVLTF

J gene: TRBJ1-6
clone size: few
V gene: TRBV16
D gene: TRBD1
CDR3 DNA: TGTGCCGTCGCGGGACAGCTTAATTCACCCCTCCACTTT
CDR3 protein: CAVAGQLNSPLHF

J gene: TRBJ1-2
clone size: few
V gene: TRBV5-4
D gene: -
CDR3 DNA: TGTGCCAGCAGCTTGTGGGGGCCTAGCTATGGCTACACCTTC
CDR3 protein: CASSLWGPSYGYTF

J gene: TRBJ1-4
clone size: -
V gene: TRBV7-9
D gene: -
CDR3 DNA: TGTGCCAGCAGCTTATCAGGTATTGGAAAACTGTTTTTT
CDR3 protein: CASSLSGIGKLFF

J gene: TRBJ1-6
clone size: -
V gene: TRBV19
D gene: TRBD1
CDR3 DNA: TGTGCCAGTAGTATAATCCCAGATGGGACAGCCCCGAGGCCCCTCCACTTT
CDR3 protein: CASSIIPDGTAPRPLHF

J gene: TRBJ1-6
clone size: once
V gene: TRBV6-5
D gene: -
CDR3 DNA: TGTGCCAGCAGAATCAAAACAGGGACGAGGCTACCCCTCCACTTT
CDR3 protein: CASRIKTGTRLPLHF

J gene: TRBJ2-1
clone size: once
V gene: TRBV3-1/TRBV3-2
D gene: TRBD2
CDR3 DNA: TGTGCCAGCAGCCAAGATATTGCTAGCGGGGGCCGAACCTACAATGAGCAGTTCTTC
CDR3 protein: CASSQDIASGGRTYNEQFF

J gene: TRBJ2-4
clone size: -
V gene: TRBV6-2/TRBV6-3
D gene: TRBD1
CDR3 DNA: TGTGCCAGCAGTTATACACAGGGGATTTGGAACATTCAGTACTTC
CDR3 protein: CASSYTQGIWNIQYF

J gene: TRBJ1-2
clone size: few
V gene: TRBV5-6
D gene: -
CDR3 DNA: TGTGCCAGCAGCTTCAGACCTACTAACTATGGCTACACCTTC
CDR3 protein: CASSFRPTNYGYTF

J gene: TRBJ1-3
clone size: -
V gene: TRBV5-6
D gene: -
CDR3 DNA: TGTGCCAGCAGCCTTACGGGGGCCGGACTCTCTGGAAACACCATATATTTT
CDR3 protein: CASSLTGAGLSGNTIYF

J gene: TRBJ1-4
clone size: -
V gene: TRBV5-1
D gene: -
CDR3 DNA: TGCGCCAGCAGCCACAACGTAGGGTCTAATGAAAAACTGTTTTTT
CDR3 protein: CASSHNVGSNEKLFF

J gene: TRBJ2-3
clone size: -
V gene: TRBV4-1
D gene: TRBD2
CDR3 DNA: TGCGCCAGCCAAAGCGGGGGGCAAAGCACAGATACGCAGTATTTT
CDR3 protein: CASQSGGQSTDTQYF

J gene: TRBJ2-2
clone size: -
V gene: TRBV7-9
D gene: -
CDR3 DNA: TGTGCCAGCAGCTATTACAGGGAGTCAAACACCGGGGAGCTGTTTTTT
CDR3 protein: CASSYYRESNTGELFF

J gene: TRBJ1-1
clone size: -
V gene: TRBV7-2
D gene: -
CDR3 DNA: TGTGCCAGCAGCTTTTCCACGGCGGCGAACACTGAAGCTTTCTTT
CDR3 protein: CASSFSTAANTEAFF

J gene: TRBJ2-1
clone size: -
V gene: TRBV7-2
D gene: TRBD1
CDR3 DNA: TGTGCCAGCAGCCCCGGACAGGGCCACAATGAGCAGTTCTTC
CDR3 protein: CASSPGQGHNEQFF

J gene: TRBJ2-5
clone size: -
V gene: TRBV24-1
D gene: -
CDR3 DNA: TGTGCCACCAGTGATTCGAGGGCCATAGGAGAGACCCAGTACTTC
CDR3 protein: CATSDSRAIGETQYF

J gene: TRBJ2-5
clone size: -
V gene: TRBV12-5
D gene: TRBD1
CDR3 DNA: TGTGCTAGTGGTTTGGTACGAGGACCTTTCGGGACAGATTGGGAGACCCAGTACTTC
CDR3 protein: CASGLVRGPFGTDWETQYF

J gene: TRBJ2-3
clone size: -
V gene: TRBV11-2
D gene: -
CDR3 DNA: TGTGCCAGCAGCTTATCCGCCGGGGGTACGCAGTATTTT
CDR3 protein: CASSLSAGGTQYF

J gene: TRBJ2-1
clone size: few
V gene: TRBV27
D gene: -
CDR3 DNA: TGTGCCAGCAGTTTTTCCCCCTCTCGGGTGTACAATGAGCAGTTCTTC
CDR3 protein: CASSFSPSRVYNEQFF

J gene: TRBJ1-2
clone size: -
V gene: TRBV24-1
D gene: TRBD1
CDR3 DNA: TGTGCCACCAGAGAGTACAGGGGGCTGTACACCTTC
CDR3 protein: CATREYRGLYTF

J gene: TRBJ1-2
clone size: -
V gene: TRBV6-2/TRBV6-3
D gene: -
CDR3 DNA: TGTGCCAGCAGCGGACAGACTAAAAGTGGCTACACCTTC
CDR3 protein: CASSGQTKSGYTF

J gene: TRBJ2-5
clone size: -
V gene: TRBV20-1
D gene: -
CDR3 DNA: TGCAGTGCTAGAGAAGAGACCCAGTACTTC
CDR3 protein: CSAREETQYF

J gene: TRBJ1-3
clone size: -
V gene: TRBV6-5
D gene: TRBD1
CDR3 DNA: TGTGCCAGCAGTACCCAGACAGGGGGTGGAAACACCATATATTTT
CDR3 protein: CASSTQTGGGNTIYF

J gene: TRBJ2-2
clone size: -
V gene: TRBV5-5
D gene: TRBD1
CDR3 DNA: TGTGCCAGCAGCCCAACGCCGGGACAGCCGGTGGCAGGGGAGCTGTTTTTT
CDR3 protein: CASSPTPGQPVAGELFF

J gene: TRBJ1-2
clone size: -
V gene: TRBV19
D gene: TRBD1
CDR3 DNA: TGTGCCAGTAACGACCGGGACAGGGGATCTTATGGCTACACCTTC
CDR3 protein: CASNDRDRGSYGYTF

J gene: TRBJ2-1
clone size: -
V gene: TRBV27
D gene: TRBD2
CDR3 DNA: TGTGCCAGCAGTCCTACCTCTAGCGGGGGGTACTATGAGCAGTTCTTC
CDR3 protein: CASSPTSSGGYYEQFF

J gene: TRBJ1-1
clone size: few
V gene: TRBV21-1
D gene: -
CDR3 DNA: TGTGCCAGCGGGTCAGGGGAGAACACTGAAGCTTTCTTT
CDR3 protein: CASGSGENTEAFF

J gene: TRBJ2-4
clone size: -
V gene: TRBV6-2/TRBV6-3
D gene: -
CDR3 DNA: TGTGCCAGCAGTTCAGACAGACCAGTAGCCAAAAACATTCAGTACTTC
CDR3 protein: CASSSDRPVAKNIQYF